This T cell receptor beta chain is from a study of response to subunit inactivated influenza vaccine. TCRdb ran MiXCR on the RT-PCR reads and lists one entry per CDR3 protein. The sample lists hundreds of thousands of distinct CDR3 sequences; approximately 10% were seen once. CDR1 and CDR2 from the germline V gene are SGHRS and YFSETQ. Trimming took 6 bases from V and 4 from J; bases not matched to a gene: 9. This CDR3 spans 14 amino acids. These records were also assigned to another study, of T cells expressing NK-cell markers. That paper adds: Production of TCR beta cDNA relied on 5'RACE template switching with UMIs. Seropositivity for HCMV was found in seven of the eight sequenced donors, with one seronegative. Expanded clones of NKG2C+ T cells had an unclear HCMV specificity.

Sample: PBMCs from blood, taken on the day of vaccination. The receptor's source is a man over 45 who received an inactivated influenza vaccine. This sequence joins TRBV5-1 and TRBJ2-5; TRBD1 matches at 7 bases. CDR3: CASTWTGGRETQYF. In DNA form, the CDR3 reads TGCGCCAGCACCTGGACAGGAGGCAGAGAGACCCAGTACTTC.